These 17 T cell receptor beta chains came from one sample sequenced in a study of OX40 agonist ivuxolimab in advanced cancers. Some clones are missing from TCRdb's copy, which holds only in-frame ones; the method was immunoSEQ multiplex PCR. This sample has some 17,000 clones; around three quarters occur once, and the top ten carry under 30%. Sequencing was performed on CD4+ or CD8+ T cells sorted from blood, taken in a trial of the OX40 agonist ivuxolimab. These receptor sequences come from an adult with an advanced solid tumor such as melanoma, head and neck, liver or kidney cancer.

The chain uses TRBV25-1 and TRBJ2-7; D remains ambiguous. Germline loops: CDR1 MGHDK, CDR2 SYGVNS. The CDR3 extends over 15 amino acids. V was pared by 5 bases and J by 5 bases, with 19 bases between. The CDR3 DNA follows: TGTGCCAGCAGTCCCAGTAGGTATACGGAAGACGAGCAGTACTTC. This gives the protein CASSPSRYTEDEQYF.

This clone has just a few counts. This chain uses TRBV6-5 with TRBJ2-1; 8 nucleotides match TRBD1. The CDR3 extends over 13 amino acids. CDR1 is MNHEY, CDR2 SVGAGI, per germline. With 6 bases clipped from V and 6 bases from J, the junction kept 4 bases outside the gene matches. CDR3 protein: CASSYQGANEQFF. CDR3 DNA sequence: TGTGCCAGCAGCTATCAGGGGGCCAATGAGCAGTTCTTC.

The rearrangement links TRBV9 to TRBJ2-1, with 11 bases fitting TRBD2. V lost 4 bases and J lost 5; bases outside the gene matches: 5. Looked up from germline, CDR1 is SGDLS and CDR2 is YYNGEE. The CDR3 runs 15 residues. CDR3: CASSFTSGSNNEQFF. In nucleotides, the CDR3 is TGTGCCAGCAGCTTTACTAGCGGGAGCAACAATGAGCAGTTCTTC.

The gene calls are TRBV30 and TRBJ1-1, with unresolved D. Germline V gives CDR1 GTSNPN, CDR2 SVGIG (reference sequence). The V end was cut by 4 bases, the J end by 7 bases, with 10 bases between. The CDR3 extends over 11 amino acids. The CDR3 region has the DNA TGTGCCTGGATTACCGGGAATGAAGCTTTCTTT. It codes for CAWITGNEAFF.

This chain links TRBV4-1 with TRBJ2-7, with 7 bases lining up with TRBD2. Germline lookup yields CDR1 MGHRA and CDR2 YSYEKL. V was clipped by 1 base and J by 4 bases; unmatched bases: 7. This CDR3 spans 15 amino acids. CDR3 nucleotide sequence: TGCGCCAGCAGCCAAGTTCGCGGGGGACTATACGAGCAGTACTTC. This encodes CASSQVRGGLYEQYF.

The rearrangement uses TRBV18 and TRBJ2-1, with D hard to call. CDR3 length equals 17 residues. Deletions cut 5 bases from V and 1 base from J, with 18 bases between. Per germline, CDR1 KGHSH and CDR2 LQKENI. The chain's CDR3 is CASSSTIVASSYNEQFF. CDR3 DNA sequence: TGTGCCAGCTCATCGACCATAGTTGCCTCGTCCTACAATGAGCAGTTCTTC.

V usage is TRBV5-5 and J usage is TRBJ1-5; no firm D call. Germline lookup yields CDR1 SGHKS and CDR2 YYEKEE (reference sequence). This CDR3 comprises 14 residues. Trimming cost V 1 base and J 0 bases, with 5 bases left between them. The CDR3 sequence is CASSLPVSNQPQHF. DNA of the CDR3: TGTGCCAGCAGCTTGCCAGTTAGCAATCAGCCCCAGCATTTT.

CDR3 amino acids: CASTFRGEQYF. For the CDR3, the DNA is TGTGCCAGCACCTTCAGGGGTGAGCAGTACTTC. This sequence joins TRBV27 and TRBJ2-7; TRBD1 might be the D (6 bases). The CDR3 length is 11 residues. Trimming cost V 7 bases and J 7 bases, with 11 bases left between them. Germline CDR1 MNHEY, CDR2 SMNVEV (reference sequence).

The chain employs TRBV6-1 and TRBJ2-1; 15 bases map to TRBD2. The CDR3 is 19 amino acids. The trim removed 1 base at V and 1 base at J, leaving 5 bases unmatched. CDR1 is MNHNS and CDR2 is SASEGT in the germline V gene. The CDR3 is CASSEDGLAGGPSYNEQFF. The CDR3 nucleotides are TGTGCCAGCAGTGAAGACGGACTAGCGGGAGGGCCATCCTACAATGAGCAGTTCTTC.

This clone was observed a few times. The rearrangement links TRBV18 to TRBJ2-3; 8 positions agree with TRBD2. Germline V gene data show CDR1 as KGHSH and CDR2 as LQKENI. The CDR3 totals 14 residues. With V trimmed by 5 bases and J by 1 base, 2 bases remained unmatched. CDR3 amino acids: CASSSGRGTDTQYF. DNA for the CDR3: TGTGCCAGCTCAAGCGGGAGAGGCACAGATACGCAGTATTTT.

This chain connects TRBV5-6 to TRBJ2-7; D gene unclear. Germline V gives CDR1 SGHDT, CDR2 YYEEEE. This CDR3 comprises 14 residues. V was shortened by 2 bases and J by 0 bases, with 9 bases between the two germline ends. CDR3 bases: TGTGCCAGCAGCTTATTCCAGGACTCCTACGAGCAGTACTTC. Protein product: CASSLFQDSYEQYF.

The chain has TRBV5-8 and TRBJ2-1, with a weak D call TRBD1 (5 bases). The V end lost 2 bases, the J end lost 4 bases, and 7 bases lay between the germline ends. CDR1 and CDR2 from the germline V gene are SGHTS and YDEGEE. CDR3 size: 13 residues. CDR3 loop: CASSLTGYNEQFF. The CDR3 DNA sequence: TGTGCCAGCAGCTTAACAGGATACAATGAGCAGTTCTTC.

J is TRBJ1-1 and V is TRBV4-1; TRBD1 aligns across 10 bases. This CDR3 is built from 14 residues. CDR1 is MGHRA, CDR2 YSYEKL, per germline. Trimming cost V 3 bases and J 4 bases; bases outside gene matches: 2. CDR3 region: CASSQTGGSTEAFF. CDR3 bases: TGCGCCAGCAGCCAGACAGGGGGCAGCACTGAAGCTTTCTTT.

The CDR3 reads CASRPRLAELYNEQFF. DNA of the CDR3: TGTGCCAGCAGGCCAAGACTAGCGGAACTCTACAATGAGCAGTTCTTC. The chain has TRBV7-3 and TRBJ2-1; 9 bases agree with TRBD2. The CDR3 has 16 amino acids. V was pared by 6 bases and J by 3 bases, with 9 bases of the junction left unmatched. From germline, CDR1 is SGHTA and CDR2 FQGTGA.

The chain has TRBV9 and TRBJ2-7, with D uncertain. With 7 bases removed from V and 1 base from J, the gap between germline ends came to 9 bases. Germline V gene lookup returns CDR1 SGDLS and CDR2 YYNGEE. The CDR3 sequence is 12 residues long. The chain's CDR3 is CASGPGSYEQYF. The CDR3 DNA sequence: TGTGCCAGCGGTCCCGGATCCTACGAGCAGTACTTC. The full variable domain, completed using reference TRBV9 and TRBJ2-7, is DSGVTQTPKHLITATGQRVTLRCSPRSGDLSVYWYQQSLDQGLQFLIQYYNGEERAKGNILERFSAQQFPDLHSELNLSSLELGDSALYFCASGPGSYEQYFGPGTRLTVT.

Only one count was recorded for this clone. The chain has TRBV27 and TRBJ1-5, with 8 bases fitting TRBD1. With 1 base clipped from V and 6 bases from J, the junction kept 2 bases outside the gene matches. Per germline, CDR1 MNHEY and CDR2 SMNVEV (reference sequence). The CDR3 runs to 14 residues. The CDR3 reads CASSLLQGGQPQHF. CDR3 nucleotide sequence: TGTGCCAGCAGTTTATTACAGGGGGGTCAGCCCCAGCATTTT.

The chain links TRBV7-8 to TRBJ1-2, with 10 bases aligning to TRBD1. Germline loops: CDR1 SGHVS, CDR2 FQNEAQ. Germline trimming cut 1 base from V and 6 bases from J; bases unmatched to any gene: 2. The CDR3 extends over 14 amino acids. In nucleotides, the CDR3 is TGTGCCAGCAGCTTAGATGGGACAGGGGATGGCTACACCTTC. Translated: CASSLDGTGDGYTF.